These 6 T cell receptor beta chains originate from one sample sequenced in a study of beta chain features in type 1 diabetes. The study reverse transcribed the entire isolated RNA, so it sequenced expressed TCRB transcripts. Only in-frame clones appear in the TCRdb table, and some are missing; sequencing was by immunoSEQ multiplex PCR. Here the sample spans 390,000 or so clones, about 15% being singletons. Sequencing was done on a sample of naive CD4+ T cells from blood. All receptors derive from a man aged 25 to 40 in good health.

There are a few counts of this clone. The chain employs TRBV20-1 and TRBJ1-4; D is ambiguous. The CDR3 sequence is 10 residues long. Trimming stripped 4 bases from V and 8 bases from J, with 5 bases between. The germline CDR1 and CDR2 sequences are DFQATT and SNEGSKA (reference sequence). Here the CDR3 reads CSATQEKLFF. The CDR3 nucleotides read TGCAGTGCTACTCAGGAAAAACTGTTTTTT.

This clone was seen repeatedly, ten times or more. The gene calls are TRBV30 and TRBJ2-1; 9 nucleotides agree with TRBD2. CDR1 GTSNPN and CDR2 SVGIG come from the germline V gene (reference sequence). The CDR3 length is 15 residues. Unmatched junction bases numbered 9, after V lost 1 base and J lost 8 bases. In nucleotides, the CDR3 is TGTGCCTGGAGTGGATTAGCGGGAGCACTTGATGAGCAGTTCTTC. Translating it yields CAWSGLAGALDEQFF. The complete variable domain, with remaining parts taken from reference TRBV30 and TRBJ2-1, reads SQTIHQWPATLVQPVGSPLSLECTVEGTSNPNLYWYRQAAGRGLQLLFYSVGIGQISSEVPQNLSASRPQDRQFILSSKKLLLSDSGFYLCAWSGLAGALDEQFFGPGTRLTVL.

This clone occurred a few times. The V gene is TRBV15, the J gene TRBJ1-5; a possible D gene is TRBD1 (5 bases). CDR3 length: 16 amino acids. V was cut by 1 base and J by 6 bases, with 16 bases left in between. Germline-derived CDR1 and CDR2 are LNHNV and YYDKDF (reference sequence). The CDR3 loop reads CATSRGVGVQVQPQHF. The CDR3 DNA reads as TGTGCCACCAGCAGAGGAGTAGGGGTTCAAGTTCAGCCCCAGCATTTT.

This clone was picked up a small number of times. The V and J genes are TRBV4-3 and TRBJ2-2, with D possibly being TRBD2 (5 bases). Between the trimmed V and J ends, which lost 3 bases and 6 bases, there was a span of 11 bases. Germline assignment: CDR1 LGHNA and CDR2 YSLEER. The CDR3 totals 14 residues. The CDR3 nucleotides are TGCGCCAGCAGCCATGATCGGAGGCCCGGGGAGCTGTTTTTT. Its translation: CASSHDRRPGELFF.

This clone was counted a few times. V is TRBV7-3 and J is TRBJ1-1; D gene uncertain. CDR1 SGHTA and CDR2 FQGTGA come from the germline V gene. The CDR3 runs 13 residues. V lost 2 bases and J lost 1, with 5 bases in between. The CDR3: CASSLWGNTEAFF. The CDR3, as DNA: TGTGCCAGCAGCTTATGGGGGAACACTGAAGCTTTCTTT.

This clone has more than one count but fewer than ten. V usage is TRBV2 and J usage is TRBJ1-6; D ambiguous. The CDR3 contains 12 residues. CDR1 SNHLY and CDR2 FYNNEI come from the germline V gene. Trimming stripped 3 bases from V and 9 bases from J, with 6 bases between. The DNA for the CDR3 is TGTGCCAGCAGTGAGAGGGTTTCACCCCTCCACTTT. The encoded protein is CASSERVSPLHF.